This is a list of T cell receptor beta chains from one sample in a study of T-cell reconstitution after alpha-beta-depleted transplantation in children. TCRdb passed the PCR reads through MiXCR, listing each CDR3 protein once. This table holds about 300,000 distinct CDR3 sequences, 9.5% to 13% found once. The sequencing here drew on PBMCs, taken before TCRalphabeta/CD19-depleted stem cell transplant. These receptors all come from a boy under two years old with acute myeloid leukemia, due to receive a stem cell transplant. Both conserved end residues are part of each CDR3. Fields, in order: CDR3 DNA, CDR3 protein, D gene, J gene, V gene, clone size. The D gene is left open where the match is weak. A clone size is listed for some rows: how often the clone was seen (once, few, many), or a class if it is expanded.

cdr3_nt: TGCAGTGCTAAGCCCTATTATCCGGGACTAGCGGGAAACCTAGACGAGCAGTACTTC
cdr3_aa: CSAKPYYPGLAGNLDEQYF
d_call: TRBD2
j_call: TRBJ2-7
v_call: TRBV20-1
clone_size: few

cdr3_nt: TGTGCCAGCAGATCCGGACGGGGGGATGGCTACACCTTC
cdr3_aa: CASRSGRGDGYTF
d_call: .
j_call: TRBJ1-2
v_call: TRBV28
clone_size: many

cdr3_nt: TGCGCCAGCACTCGACTAGCGGGGGTTCGGTCCTACGAGCAGTACTTC
cdr3_aa: CASTRLAGVRSYEQYF
d_call: TRBD2
j_call: TRBJ2-7
v_call: TRBV5-1
clone_size: many

cdr3_nt: TGTGCCAGCAGCTTAGATGGCAGTGGCCGCTATGGCTACACCTTC
cdr3_aa: CASSLDGSGRYGYTF
d_call: .
j_call: TRBJ1-2
v_call: TRBV11-2
clone_size: many

cdr3_nt: TGTGCCAGCAGCCAAGTCCGAGGAGAGCAGTACTTC
cdr3_aa: CASSQVRGEQYF
d_call: .
j_call: TRBJ2-7
v_call: TRBV3-1
clone_size: many

cdr3_nt: TGCGCCAGCAGCCAAATAAGACGCGACAGAACCTACGAGCAGTACTTC
cdr3_aa: CASSQIRRDRTYEQYF
d_call: .
j_call: TRBJ2-7
v_call: TRBV4-3
clone_size: .

cdr3_nt: TGCGCCAGCAGCCAAGCCCGAAGGAGGGCGGGTTACAATGAGCAGTTCTTC
cdr3_aa: CASSQARRRAGYNEQFF
d_call: .
j_call: TRBJ2-1
v_call: TRBV4-3
clone_size: .

cdr3_nt: TGCGCCAGCAGCTTTAGACAACTGTACCAAGAGACCCAGTACTTC
cdr3_aa: CASSFRQLYQETQYF
d_call: .
j_call: TRBJ2-5
v_call: TRBV5-1
clone_size: many

cdr3_nt: TGTGCCAGCATCGGGACACACCTCTCTGGGGCCAACGTCCTGACTTTC
cdr3_aa: CASIGTHLSGANVLTF
d_call: .
j_call: TRBJ2-6
v_call: TRBV28
clone_size: .

cdr3_nt: TGTGCCACCAGCTTAGGACAGGGGAACCAGCCCCAGCATTTT
cdr3_aa: CATSLGQGNQPQHF
d_call: TRBD1
j_call: TRBJ1-5
v_call: TRBV7-9
clone_size: many

cdr3_nt: TGCAGCGTTGACTCGGGGAGCTATGGCTACACCTTC
cdr3_aa: CSVDSGSYGYTF
d_call: .
j_call: TRBJ1-2
v_call: TRBV29-1
clone_size: .

cdr3_nt: TGTGCCATCAGTGACTCGGGACGGCTATCCTACGAGCAGTACTTC
cdr3_aa: CAISDSGRLSYEQYF
d_call: .
j_call: TRBJ2-7
v_call: TRBV10-3
clone_size: .

cdr3_nt: TGTGCCAGCAGTTTGGGACAGCATGGCTACACCTTC
cdr3_aa: CASSLGQHGYTF
d_call: TRBD1
j_call: TRBJ1-2
v_call: TRBV12-3/TRBV12-4
clone_size: many

cdr3_nt: TGCAGTGCTAAGGACAGCTCTGGAAACACCATATATTTT
cdr3_aa: CSAKDSSGNTIYF
d_call: .
j_call: TRBJ1-3
v_call: TRBV20-1
clone_size: many

cdr3_nt: TGTGCCAGCAGCTTGGTAGCGGGGGGGGCCGGAAAGACCCAGTACTTC
cdr3_aa: CASSLVAGGAGKTQYF
d_call: TRBD2
j_call: TRBJ2-5
v_call: TRBV5-6
clone_size: few

cdr3_nt: TGTGCCATCAGTGCAGGGTGGGGGAACACTGAAGCTTTCTTT
cdr3_aa: CAISAGWGNTEAFF
d_call: .
j_call: TRBJ1-1
v_call: TRBV10-3
clone_size: many

cdr3_nt: TGTGCCAGCAGCCCCCTGACTAGCGGGGCAGGCCAAGAGACCCAGTACTTC
cdr3_aa: CASSPLTSGAGQETQYF
d_call: TRBD2
j_call: TRBJ2-5
v_call: TRBV3-1
clone_size: many

cdr3_nt: TGTGCCAGCAGCTTAGCGACCCCTAGCGGGTGGGCGGATACGCAGTATTTT
cdr3_aa: CASSLATPSGWADTQYF
d_call: TRBD2
j_call: TRBJ2-3
v_call: TRBV7-9
clone_size: many

cdr3_nt: TGTGCCAGCAGTGCCGGGACAGGGACCTACGAGCAGTACTTC
cdr3_aa: CASSAGTGTYEQYF
d_call: TRBD1
j_call: TRBJ2-7
v_call: TRBV27
clone_size: many

cdr3_nt: TGCAGCGTTGTGCTAGCGGAAGCCAAAAACGGCACAGATACGCAGTATTTT
cdr3_aa: CSVVLAEAKNGTDTQYF
d_call: TRBD2
j_call: TRBJ2-3
v_call: TRBV29-1
clone_size: few

cdr3_nt: TGTGCCAGCAGATTTAGCGGGACTCGCACAGATACGCAGTATTTT
cdr3_aa: CASRFSGTRTDTQYF
d_call: TRBD2
j_call: TRBJ2-3
v_call: TRBV6-1
clone_size: many

cdr3_nt: TGTGCCAGCAGCTTGGTAGGGGGAGGTCAGCCCCAGCATTTT
cdr3_aa: CASSLVGGGQPQHF
d_call: .
j_call: TRBJ1-5
v_call: TRBV11-3
clone_size: many

cdr3_nt: TGCGCCAGCAGCCAAGATTGGTCTAGCGGGAGAGGCGAGACCCAGTACTTC
cdr3_aa: CASSQDWSSGRGETQYF
d_call: TRBD2
j_call: TRBJ2-5
v_call: TRBV4-3
clone_size: .

cdr3_nt: TGTGCCAGCAGGGGACTAGCGGCCCCCTACGAGCAGTACTTC
cdr3_aa: CASRGLAAPYEQYF
d_call: TRBD2
j_call: TRBJ2-7
v_call: TRBV5-5
clone_size: many

cdr3_nt: TGTGCCAGCAGCCCTGCGGCAGGAACCAATCAGCCCCAGCATTTT
cdr3_aa: CASSPAAGTNQPQHF
d_call: .
j_call: TRBJ1-5
v_call: TRBV7-6
clone_size: .

cdr3_nt: TGTGCCAGCATAAGGGACAGGGGGCGATTTGAGCAGTTCTTC
cdr3_aa: CASIRDRGRFEQFF
d_call: TRBD1
j_call: TRBJ2-1
v_call: TRBV6-5
clone_size: many

cdr3_nt: TGCAGCGCTGAGGACAGTTTGAACACTGAAGCTTTCTTT
cdr3_aa: CSAEDSLNTEAFF
d_call: .
j_call: TRBJ1-1
v_call: TRBV29-1
clone_size: many

cdr3_nt: TGTGCCAGCAGCTTAACGGGACGGGTGAATCAGCCCCAGCATTTT
cdr3_aa: CASSLTGRVNQPQHF
d_call: .
j_call: TRBJ1-5
v_call: TRBV7-2
clone_size: few

cdr3_nt: TGCAGTGCTAGTGCGGGACTAGATGAATCAGATACGCAGTATTTT
cdr3_aa: CSASAGLDESDTQYF
d_call: TRBD2
j_call: TRBJ2-3
v_call: TRBV20-1
clone_size: many

cdr3_nt: TGTGCCAGCAGCCAAGTGGTAGCGGACCAAGAGACCCAGTACTTC
cdr3_aa: CASSQVVADQETQYF
d_call: .
j_call: TRBJ2-5
v_call: TRBV4-2
clone_size: many

cdr3_nt: TGCGCCAGCAGCCGCGTCCGACCTGGGGGCTCTGGAAACACCATATATTTT
cdr3_aa: CASSRVRPGGSGNTIYF
d_call: .
j_call: TRBJ1-3
v_call: TRBV4-3
clone_size: .

cdr3_nt: TGTGCCATCAAGGCGGGAGGTCTGGAGACCCAGTACTTC
cdr3_aa: CAIKAGGLETQYF
d_call: TRBD2
j_call: TRBJ2-5
v_call: TRBV10-3
clone_size: many

cdr3_nt: TGTGCCAGCAGCTTAGGGGCGGCAGGGGGCTACAATGAGCAGTTCTTC
cdr3_aa: CASSLGAAGGYNEQFF
d_call: TRBD1
j_call: TRBJ2-1
v_call: TRBV11-2
clone_size: few

cdr3_nt: TGTGCCAGTAGGGGCGGGAGAGAAGAGACCCAGTACTTC
cdr3_aa: CASRGGREETQYF
d_call: TRBD2
j_call: TRBJ2-5
v_call: TRBV19
clone_size: many

cdr3_nt: TGTGCCAGCAGCTTCGGGATAGCGACCACCACCGGGGAGCTGTTTTTT
cdr3_aa: CASSFGIATTTGELFF
d_call: .
j_call: TRBJ2-2
v_call: TRBV7-9
clone_size: many

cdr3_nt: TGTGCCAGCAGCTTAGGCGTAGGCTCGGGGGGCGATGAGCAGTTCTTC
cdr3_aa: CASSLGVGSGGDEQFF
d_call: .
j_call: TRBJ2-1
v_call: TRBV7-9
clone_size: many

cdr3_nt: TGTGCCAGCAGCTTAAGCCGCGGTGGGACTAGGGAAGAGACCCAGTACTTC
cdr3_aa: CASSLSRGGTREETQYF
d_call: TRBD2
j_call: TRBJ2-5
v_call: TRBV11-2
clone_size: .

cdr3_nt: TGTGCCAGCAGCTTAGAGCGGGAAATTTCCTACGGGGATACGCAGTATTTT
cdr3_aa: CASSLEREISYGDTQYF
d_call: TRBD2
j_call: TRBJ2-3
v_call: TRBV7-8
clone_size: many

cdr3_nt: TGTGCCAGCAGCCAAAGGTTCCGGGGGCGCTCCTACAATGAGCAGTTCTTC
cdr3_aa: CASSQRFRGRSYNEQFF
d_call: .
j_call: TRBJ2-1
v_call: TRBV14
clone_size: few

cdr3_nt: TGTGCCAGCAGCTTGGCCCCAGCGGGGGGGCTCTCCTACGAGCAGTACTTC
cdr3_aa: CASSLAPAGGLSYEQYF
d_call: TRBD2
j_call: TRBJ2-7
v_call: TRBV5-8
clone_size: few

cdr3_nt: TGTGCCAGCAGCTTCACGTACAATGAGCAGTTCTTC
cdr3_aa: CASSFTYNEQFF
d_call: .
j_call: TRBJ2-1
v_call: TRBV7-6
clone_size: many

cdr3_nt: TGTGCCAGCAGCTTCCTAAGCAGGGACCTTTCCTACGAGCAGTACTTC
cdr3_aa: CASSFLSRDLSYEQYF
d_call: .
j_call: TRBJ2-7
v_call: TRBV6-2/TRBV6-3
clone_size: few

cdr3_nt: TGCAGTGCTAGACCCGGGAGCTCTGGGGCCAACGTCCTGACTTTC
cdr3_aa: CSARPGSSGANVLTF
d_call: .
j_call: TRBJ2-6
v_call: TRBV20-1
clone_size: many

cdr3_nt: TGTGCCAGCAGTTTATCAGGGACAGGGTTGACCCTCCACTTT
cdr3_aa: CASSLSGTGLTLHF
d_call: TRBD1
j_call: TRBJ1-6
v_call: TRBV28
clone_size: .

cdr3_nt: TGTGCCAGCAGTGACGGACTAGCATCCAATGAGCAGTTCTTC
cdr3_aa: CASSDGLASNEQFF
d_call: TRBD2
j_call: TRBJ2-1
v_call: TRBV6-1
clone_size: many

cdr3_nt: TGTGCCAGCAGTTCCCTCCTTGGAGGCACAGATACGCAGTATTTT
cdr3_aa: CASSSLLGGTDTQYF
d_call: .
j_call: TRBJ2-3
v_call: TRBV28
clone_size: .

cdr3_nt: TGTGCCTGGACGGAGGGGTTTAACTACGAGCAGTACTTC
cdr3_aa: CAWTEGFNYEQYF
d_call: .
j_call: TRBJ2-7
v_call: TRBV30
clone_size: many

cdr3_nt: TGTGCCAGCAGTTTTGGGGGCCCCAACTATGGCTACACCTTC
cdr3_aa: CASSFGGPNYGYTF
d_call: .
j_call: TRBJ1-2
v_call: TRBV12-3/TRBV12-4
clone_size: many

cdr3_nt: TGTGCCAGCAGCTCAAACAGGGGGCGCGGCTACACCTTC
cdr3_aa: CASSSNRGRGYTF
d_call: TRBD1
j_call: TRBJ1-2
v_call: TRBV7-2
clone_size: few

cdr3_nt: TGCGCCAGCAGCTTGGGGGGACTAGCGAGGGGAACAGATACGCAGTATTTT
cdr3_aa: CASSLGGLARGTDTQYF
d_call: TRBD2
j_call: TRBJ2-3
v_call: TRBV5-1
clone_size: many

cdr3_nt: TGTGCCAGCAGCTCCCTGCTTGGACAGGCAGCGACTGAAGCTTTCTTT
cdr3_aa: CASSSLLGQAATEAFF
d_call: TRBD1
j_call: TRBJ1-1
v_call: TRBV5-6
clone_size: .

cdr3_nt: TGCAGTGCTAGAGTGTTGGGGCATGCTGAAGCTTTCTTT
cdr3_aa: CSARVLGHAEAFF
d_call: .
j_call: TRBJ1-1
v_call: TRBV20-1
clone_size: many

cdr3_nt: TGCGCCAGCAGTTTAATTGGCAGGGGGCTGGGTCAGCCCCAGCATTTT
cdr3_aa: CASSLIGRGLGQPQHF
d_call: TRBD1
j_call: TRBJ1-5
v_call: TRBV28
clone_size: many

cdr3_nt: TGTGCCAGCAGCCAAGATCGAGAGGGCTATAGGTACAATGAGCAGTTCTTC
cdr3_aa: CASSQDREGYRYNEQFF
d_call: .
j_call: TRBJ2-1
v_call: TRBV3-1
clone_size: few

cdr3_nt: TGTGCCAGCAGCCATCAAGCGGGGCAAGACTACGAGCAGTACTTC
cdr3_aa: CASSHQAGQDYEQYF
d_call: TRBD2
j_call: TRBJ2-7
v_call: TRBV4-2
clone_size: many

cdr3_nt: TGTGCCAGTAGTACACATGAGGGCAATGAGCAGTTCTTC
cdr3_aa: CASSTHEGNEQFF
d_call: .
j_call: TRBJ2-1
v_call: TRBV19
clone_size: .

cdr3_nt: TGTGCCAGCAGCTTCCGACAGGATGAAAAACTGTTTTTT
cdr3_aa: CASSFRQDEKLFF
d_call: .
j_call: TRBJ1-4
v_call: TRBV7-2
clone_size: many

cdr3_nt: TGTGCCAGCAGGCCGGGACTAGAAGGGCATGAGCAGTTCTTC
cdr3_aa: CASRPGLEGHEQFF
d_call: TRBD2
j_call: TRBJ2-1
v_call: TRBV28
clone_size: many

cdr3_nt: TGTGCCAGCAGCCAAGACATAGGGACTGAAGCTTTCTTT
cdr3_aa: CASSQDIGTEAFF
d_call: .
j_call: TRBJ1-1
v_call: TRBV3-1
clone_size: many

cdr3_nt: TGTGCCAGCAGCCAGGATGCAGGGACTAGCACAGATACGCATTATTTT
cdr3_aa: CASSQDAGTSTDTHYF
d_call: TRBD2
j_call: TRBJ2-3
v_call: TRBV3-1
clone_size: .